The following is a T cell receptor (beta chain) sequence with its context. This sample was taken from a study of blood T cell repertoires in COVID-19. Trimming pared 0 bases from V and 13 bases from J, leaving 22 bases between. Germline V gene data show CDR1 as SGHNT and CDR2 as YYREEE (reference sequence). The CDR3 is made up of 15 amino acids. Sequencing used immunoSEQ multiplex PCR; TCRdb keeps in-frame clones, though not all of them. The sample has 130,000 to 150,000 clones; roughly four fifths are singletons. The rearrangement joins TRBV5-4 to TRBJ1-2; D unresolved. Sequencing was carried out using peripheral blood. The source is a human donor with acute or convalescent COVID-19. The donor label of this sample is uncertain. CDR3 nucleotide sequence: TGTGCCAGCAGCTTGGGAGAATGGGGAGGGTTGAGTCTCACCTTC. This encodes CASSLGEWGGLSLTF. The complete variable domain, with remaining parts taken from reference TRBV5-4 and TRBJ1-2, reads ETGVTQSPTHLIKTRGQQVTLRCSSQSGHNTVSWYQQALGQGPQFIFQYYREEENGRGNFPPRFSGLQFPNYSSELNVNALELDDSALYLCASSLGEWGGLSLTFGSGTRLTVV.